This is a list of T cell receptor beta chains from one sample in a study of cytomegalovirus exposure and HLA in healthy donors. Sequenced by immunoSEQ multiplex PCR; TCRdb stores in-frame clones only, minus some. In the table there are under 200,000 clones, around 83% of which are singletons. The sequenced material came from PBMCs. Receptor source: a male donor in good health and CMV-seropositive. Both conserved end residues are part of each CDR3. Each record gives: V gene, clone size, D gene, J gene, CDR3 DNA, CDR3 protein. D genes are given only for firm matches. Expanded clones get a size class; other rows say once, few or many, or leave the size out.

>TRBV19|-|-|TRBJ2-7
TGTGCCGCCAAGGACGCCTCGAGGGACGAGCAGTACTTC
CAAKDASRDEQYF
>TRBV5-1|-|TRBD1|TRBJ1-4
TGCGCCAGCAGCTCCGGACAGGGTAATGAAAAACTGTTTTTT
CASSSGQGNEKLFF
>TRBV7-9|-|-|TRBJ2-5
TGTGCCAGCAGCCCCCTCAACAGGGACGAGACCCAGTACTTC
CASSPLNRDETQYF
>TRBV18|-|-|TRBJ2-2
TGTGCCAGCTCGTCTCCCCCCGGGGAGCTGTTTTTT
CASSSPPGELFF
>TRBV6-1|few|-|TRBJ1-1
TGTGCCACAGGACAGTCTGAGAACACTGAAGCTTTCTTT
CATGQSENTEAFF
>TRBV28|few|-|TRBJ1-2
TGTGCCAGCAGTTCCCCCGGGGGTGTTAACTATGGCTACACCTTC
CASSSPGGVNYGYTF
>TRBV11-2|-|TRBD1|TRBJ1-5
TGTGCCAGCAGCGACACAGGGGAACAGCCCCAGCATTTT
CASSDTGEQPQHF
>TRBV27|-|TRBD1|TRBJ1-1
TGTGCCAGCTCCTTGGACAGGGACACTGAAGCTTTCTTT
CASSLDRDTEAFF
>TRBV5-1|few|TRBD1|TRBJ1-2
TGCGCCAGCAGCTTTCTAGGGCAGGGGGCTGATGGCTACACCTTC
CASSFLGQGADGYTF
>TRBV2|once|TRBD2|TRBJ2-7
TGTGCCAGCAGTGAATTGCGGGGGAGCTCCTACGAGCAGTACTTC
CASSELRGSSYEQYF
>TRBV5-1|-|-|TRBJ1-4
TGCGCCAGCAGCTTGGACATCGCAACTAATGAAAAACTGTTTTTT
CASSLDIATNEKLFF
>TRBV4-3|-|-|TRBJ2-1
TGCGCCAGCAGCCAAGAGGAGGGTTCCTACAATGAGCAGTTCTTC
CASSQEEGSYNEQFF
>TRBV6-5|-|-|TRBJ1-1
TGTGCCAGCAGTTCCGCCGGGTGGAGGTCCCCTGAAGCTTTCTTT
CASSSAGWRSPEAFF
>TRBV15|-|-|TRBJ2-1
TGTGCCACCAGCAGAGCTCAGGGAACGATATTCCGGTTCTTC
CATSRAQGTIFRFF
>TRBV4-3|-|TRBD2|TRBJ2-7
TGCGCCAGCAGCCAAGGACTAGCGGGATCCTACGAGCAGTACTTC
CASSQGLAGSYEQYF
>TRBV27|once|-|TRBJ1-4
TGTGCCAGCAGTTTACGCCATCACAGCTCTGAAAAACTGTTTTTT
CASSLRHHSSEKLFF
>TRBV7-9|-|-|TRBJ2-1
TGTGCCAGCAGGACTACAGGGAGTTACAATGAGCAGTTCTTC
CASRTTGSYNEQFF
>TRBV15|-|-|TRBJ1-2
TGTGCCACCAGCCCCCGACAGCTTTTTAACTATGGCTACACCTTC
CATSPRQLFNYGYTF
>TRBV18|-|TRBD1|TRBJ1-5
TGTGCCAGCTCAAGACAGGGGCAAGGAGGGATCAATCAGCCCCAGCATTTT
CASSRQGQGGINQPQHF
>TRBV27|-|-|TRBJ2-6
TGTGCCAGCAGTCTCCCTCGACAGTCTGGGGCCAACGTCCTGACTTTC
CASSLPRQSGANVLTF
>TRBV9|-|-|TRBJ2-5
TGTGCCAGCAGCTCTCCCATAGGAGGGGGGGAAGAGCAGTACTTC
CASSSPIGGGEEQYF
>TRBV30|-|-|TRBJ1-5
TGTGCCTGGGGGCATCCTAATCAGCCCCAGCATTTT
CAWGHPNQPQHF
>TRBV7-8|-|-|TRBJ1-3
TGTGCCAGCAGCCCTACCGGAGAAAGAGGCACCATATATTTT
CASSPTGERGTIYF
>TRBV28|-|TRBD2|TRBJ2-5
TGTGCCAGCCATAGTAGCGGGACTTGGGAGACCCAGTACTTC
CASHSSGTWETQYF
>TRBV27|-|TRBD1|TRBJ1-5
TGTGCCAGCAGTTTATATCGGACAGGCCGAAGCAATCAGCCCCAGCATTTT
CASSLYRTGRSNQPQHF
>TRBV7-2|few|-|TRBJ2-2
TGTGCCAGCCGGGGGATTATCGGCACCGGGGAGCTGTTTTTT
CASRGIIGTGELFF
>TRBV5-5|-|-|TRBJ1-5
TGTGCCAGCAGTCGGGGGGGGGCTTTCAATCAGCCCCAGCATTTT
CASSRGGAFNQPQHF
>TRBV15|-|-|TRBJ1-2
TGTGCCACCAGCGAGAACCCTACAGGGACCTATGGCTACACCTTC
CATSENPTGTYGYTF
>TRBV5-1|-|TRBD1|TRBJ2-7
TGCGCCAGCAGCACGGCCGGGACAGGCCACTACGAGCAGTACTTC
CASSTAGTGHYEQYF
>TRBV7-9|-|-|TRBJ1-5
TGTGCCAGCAGCTTAGACGGGAATCAGCCCCAGCATTTT
CASSLDGNQPQHF
>TRBV5-6|-|TRBD1|TRBJ1-1
TGTGCCAGCAGCCGGTCATACAGGGGTGAAGCTTTCTTT
CASSRSYRGEAFF
>TRBV30|-|TRBD1|TRBJ1-2
TGTGCCTTAACAGGGGGAGCTAACTATGGCTACACCTTC
CALTGGANYGYTF
>TRBV4-3|few|-|TRBJ2-1
TGCGCCAGCAGCCCAGAGCTTGGAGGAGGCGGAAATGAGCAGTTCTTC
CASSPELGGGGNEQFF
>TRBV30|-|-|TRBJ1-3
TGTGCCTGGGCTAATGGAAACACCATATATTTT
CAWANGNTIYF
>TRBV10-1|-|TRBD2|TRBJ2-1
TGCGCCAGCAGTGAGTCTCGGGCTAGCGGGAGGAACAATGAGCAGTTCTTC
CASSESRASGRNNEQFF
>TRBV2|-|-|TRBJ1-1
TGTGCCAGCAGTGAACAGGGTACCACTGAAGCTTTCTTT
CASSEQGTTEAFF
>TRBV5-1|-|TRBD2|TRBJ2-7
TGCGCCAGCAGCGGAACACTAGCGGGAGAAGGGGAGCAGTACTTC
CASSGTLAGEGEQYF
>TRBV27|once|-|TRBJ2-6
TGTGCCAGCAGCATGACAAGCCTATCTGGGGCCAACGTCCTGACTTTC
CASSMTSLSGANVLTF
>TRBV7-9|few|-|TRBJ1-1
TGTGCCAGCAGCTTAGAGGCAGGGGCTGAAGCTTTCTTT
CASSLEAGAEAFF
>TRBV4-3|few|-|TRBJ1-1
TGCGCCAGCAGCCAAGATTTAGAGGGCATACACACTGAAGCTTTCTTT
CASSQDLEGIHTEAFF
>TRBV30|-|-|TRBJ2-1
TGTGCCTGGGGCGGGCTCAATGAGCAGTTCTTC
CAWGGLNEQFF
>TRBV27|-|-|TRBJ1-2
TGTGCCAGCCGGACTTTCCCTTATGGCTACACCTTC
CASRTFPYGYTF
>TRBV10-3|-|TRBD1|TRBJ1-5
TGTGCCATATCGGGACAGCAGAACGGTCAGCCCCAGCATTTT
CAISGQQNGQPQHF
>TRBV5-4|-|TRBD2|TRBJ2-2
TGTGCCTGGGCTCGAGCTAGCGGGAGTACCGGGGAGCTGTTTTTT
CAWARASGSTGELFF